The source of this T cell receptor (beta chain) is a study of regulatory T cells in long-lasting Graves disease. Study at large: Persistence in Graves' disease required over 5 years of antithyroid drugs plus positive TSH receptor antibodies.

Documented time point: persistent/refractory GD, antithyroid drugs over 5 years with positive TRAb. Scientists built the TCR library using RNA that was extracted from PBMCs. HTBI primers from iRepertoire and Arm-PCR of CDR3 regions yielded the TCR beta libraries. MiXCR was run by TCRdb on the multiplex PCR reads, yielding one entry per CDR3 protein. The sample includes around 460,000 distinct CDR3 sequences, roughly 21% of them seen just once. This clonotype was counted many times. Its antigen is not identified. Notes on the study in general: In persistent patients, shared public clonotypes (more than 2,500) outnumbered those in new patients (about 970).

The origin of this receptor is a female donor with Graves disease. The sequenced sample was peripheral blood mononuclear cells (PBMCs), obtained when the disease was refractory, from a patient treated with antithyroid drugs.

The CDR3: CASSSYGASETQYF. The DNA for the CDR3 is TGTGCCAGCAGCTCGTACGGCGCATCCGAGACCCAGTACTTC. The chain couples TRBV7-8 to TRBJ2-5; no firm D call. This CDR3 contains 14 residues. Germline V gene sequence: CDR1 SGHVS, CDR2 FQNEAQ. V lost 4 bases and J 5 bases, leaving 14 bases between the germline ends.